The next 22 T cell receptor beta chains were all read from a single sample in a study of OX40 agonist ivuxolimab in advanced cancers. Profiling relied on immunoSEQ multiplex PCR, and the TCRdb table lists in-frame clones only, not all of them. The table includes 9,500 to 12,000 clones, roughly 73% detected once. Sequenced material: CD4+ or CD8+ T cells sorted from blood, taken in a trial of the OX40 agonist ivuxolimab. Receptor source: an adult with an advanced solid tumor such as melanoma, head and neck, liver or kidney cancer.

V usage is TRBV6-5 and J usage is TRBJ2-1; TRBD2 agrees at 14 bases. CDR3 length equals 15 residues. Germline assignment: CDR1 MNHEY and CDR2 SVGAGI. The trim removed 5 bases at V and 8 bases at J, leaving 5 bases unmatched. CDR3 sequence (DNA): TGTGCCAGCAGTGCCGGGACTAGCGGGAGTGATGAGCAGTTCTTC. As protein: CASSAGTSGSDEQFF.

This clone has just one count. The chain employs TRBV4-3 and TRBJ2-6; 8 nucleotides align to TRBD2. The CDR3 has 15 amino acids. V was pared by 3 bases and J by 16 bases, with 14 bases of the junction left unmatched. Germline CDR1 LGHNA, CDR2 YSLEER. The CDR3: CASSQQIAGLTSLTF. CDR3 DNA: TGCGCCAGCAGCCAGCAAATAGCGGGGCTTACCTCTCTGACTTTC.

The chain uses TRBV6-1 and TRBJ2-5, with D possibly being TRBD1 or TRBD2 (5 bases each). This CDR3 has 16 amino acids. V gave up 4 bases and J gave up 0 bases, with 15 bases separating them. Germline lookup yields CDR1 MNHNS and CDR2 SASEGT. CDR3 sequence: CASSAMWGTYQETQYF. DNA of the CDR3: TGTGCCAGCAGTGCCATGTGGGGGACCTACCAAGAGACCCAGTACTTC.

A single count supports this clone. The CDR3 spells CASTNRAYEQYF. The CDR3 DNA follows: TGTGCCAGCACTAACAGGGCTTACGAGCAGTACTTC. This sequence joins TRBV27 and TRBJ2-7, with D perhaps matching TRBD1 (6 bases). V lost 7 bases, J lost 4 bases, and 11 bases lay in between. The CDR3 contains 12 residues. Germline V CDR1 and CDR2: MNHEY, SMNVEV (reference sequence).

This chain links TRBV6-5 with TRBJ2-7; TRBD2 matches at 9 bases. V dropped 5 bases and J dropped 2; count of bases not matched to a gene: 7. The CDR3 has 15 residues. Germline V gene data show CDR1 as MNHEY and CDR2 as SVGAGI. CDR3 DNA: TGTGCCAGCAGTCTGGAGGTAGCGGGGGCCTACGAGCAGTACTTC. Encoded protein: CASSLEVAGAYEQYF.

V is TRBV6-1 and J is TRBJ2-3, with a possible D match to TRBD2 (6 bases). Germline values: CDR1 MNHNS, CDR2 SASEGT. This CDR3 comprises 16 residues. Deletions cut 1 base from V and 3 bases from J, with 14 bases between. CDR3 residues: CASSEERWRGTDTQYF. The CDR3 DNA reads as TGTGCCAGCAGTGAAGAAAGATGGCGGGGAACAGATACGCAGTATTTT.

The chain carries TRBV4-1 and TRBJ1-1; a possible D gene is TRBD1 (5 bases). The germline gives CDR1 MGHRA, CDR2 YSYEKL. Trimming left V 0 bases short and J 1 base short, with 6 bases between. The CDR3 has 14 amino acids. CDR3 residues: CASSQEGGNTEAFF. CDR3 bases: TGCGCCAGCAGCCAAGAGGGGGGGAACACTGAAGCTTTCTTT.

The gene calls are TRBV7-2 and TRBJ2-1; 9 bases line up with TRBD1. The CDR3 runs to 16 residues. Per the germline V gene, CDR1 is SGHTA and CDR2 is FQGNSA. J gave up 3 bases and V 2 bases, and 5 bases lay outside the gene matches. DNA for the CDR3: TGTGCCAGCAGCTTAACGGACAGGGGACTCTACAATGAGCAGTTCTTC. It translates to CASSLTDRGLYNEQFF.

The chain recombines TRBV28 with TRBJ2-3, with D possibly being TRBD2 (6 bases). Trimming stripped 5 bases from V and 0 bases from J, with 15 bases between. The CDR3 covers 16 residues. Germline CDR1 reads MDHEN; CDR2 reads SYDVKM. CDR3 coding DNA: TGTGCCAGCAGTCCCCTTTTAGGGACTAGCACAGATACGCAGTATTTT. Its protein product is CASSPLLGTSTDTQYF. Combining the CDR3 with reference TRBV28 and TRBJ2-3 gives the whole variable domain DVKVTQSSRYLVKRTGEKVFLECVQDMDHENMFWYRQDPGLGLRLIYFSYDVKMKEKGDIPEGYSVSREKKERFSLILESASTNQTSMYLCASSPLLGTSTDTQYFGPGTRLTVL.

The chain links TRBV6-5 to TRBJ1-1; no clear D gene. This CDR3 is 13 amino acids long. CDR1 and CDR2 from the germline V gene are MNHEY and SVGAGI. Trimming shortened V by 5 bases and J by 2 bases, and 9 bases separated the two germline ends. CDR3 in amino acids: CASSMALNTEAFF. DNA for the CDR3: TGTGCCAGCAGTATGGCCCTCAACACTGAAGCTTTCTTT.

The rearrangement uses TRBV5-5 and TRBJ2-7, with 10 bases lining up with TRBD2. Per germline, CDR1 SGHKS and CDR2 YYEKEE (reference sequence). The CDR3 sequence is 15 residues long. V was clipped by 5 bases and J by 6 bases; unmatched bases: 11. The CDR3 region is CASRFGAGGPVEQYF. In nucleotides, the CDR3 is TGTGCCAGCAGATTTGGAGCGGGAGGGCCGGTCGAGCAGTACTTC.

This clone was detected once. The rearrangement links TRBV6-5 to TRBJ2-7; 7 nucleotides align to TRBD1. Germline V gives CDR1 MNHEY, CDR2 SVGAGI. V lost 5 bases and J lost 3; bases outside the gene matches: 10. This CDR3 has 15 amino acids. CDR3 nucleotides: TGTGCCAGCAGTAGCCTCTTAGGGGGCGGCTACGAGCAGTACTTC. This translates into CASSSLLGGGYEQYF.

This clone has just one count. V usage is TRBV28 and J usage is TRBJ1-2, with TRBD1 as a possible D gene (6 bases). The germline V gene encodes CDR1 MDHEN and CDR2 SYDVKM. CDR3 length: 14 amino acids. Trimming pared 4 bases from V and 6 bases from J, leaving 15 bases between. The CDR3 sequence: CASSSEDRPNGYTF. CDR3 DNA: TGTGCCAGCAGTTCCGAGGACAGACCCAATGGCTACACCTTC.

The genes are TRBV5-6 and TRBJ1-4; 8 positions match TRBD1. Per the germline V gene, CDR1 is SGHDT and CDR2 is YYEEEE. V trimming: 0 bases; J trimming: 5 bases; junction bases outside the gene matches: 3. The CDR3 runs to 15 residues. Written as DNA, the CDR3 is TGTGCCAGCAGCTTGGTAACAGGGGGGAATGAAAAACTGTTTTTT. It specifies CASSLVTGGNEKLFF.

The genes are TRBV27 and TRBJ2-1, with D tentatively TRBD2 (6 bases). Germline V CDR1 and CDR2: MNHEY, SMNVEV (reference sequence). V lost 4 bases and J lost 0, with 13 bases in between. The CDR3 has 16 residues. CDR3 residues: CASSYRDFYSYNEQFF. DNA of the CDR3: TGTGCCAGCAGTTACCGGGACTTTTACTCCTACAATGAGCAGTTCTTC.

The rearrangement links TRBV9 to TRBJ2-3; D ambiguous. CDR1 SGDLS and CDR2 YYNGEE come from the germline V gene. V lost 1 base and J lost 3, with 6 bases in between. The CDR3 spans 13 residues. CDR3 sequence reads: CASSVSVTDTQYF. In DNA form, the CDR3 reads TGTGCCAGCAGCGTATCGGTAACAGATACGCAGTATTTT.

CDR3: CASSQASGPLRNEQFF. In DNA form, the CDR3 reads TGCGCCAGCAGCCAAGCATCGGGGCCCCTGAGGAATGAGCAGTTCTTC. J is TRBJ2-1 and V is TRBV4-3; D is perhaps TRBD1 or TRBD2 (5 bases each). This CDR3 is 16 amino acids long. Germline CDR1 is LGHNA and CDR2 is YSLEER. V shed 1 base and J shed 7 bases, with 17 bases lying between them.

The V call is TRBV9, the J call TRBJ1-1; 8 nucleotides line up with TRBD1. Losses at the gene ends were 3 bases for V and 6 bases for J; bases not matched to a gene: 13. Germline-derived CDR1 and CDR2 are SGDLS and YYNGEE. This CDR3 contains 16 residues. The CDR3 reads CASSAGQGVGRAEAFF. As DNA, the CDR3 is TGTGCCAGCAGCGCAGGACAGGGCGTGGGGAGAGCTGAAGCTTTCTTT.

This clone is medium-sized in the sample. The J gene is TRBJ2-1, the V gene TRBV14; 8 positions agree with TRBD1. The length of the CDR3 is 15 residues. Germline V gene data show CDR1 as SGHDN and CDR2 as FVKESK. J lost 5 bases, V lost 5 bases, and 8 bases had no gene match. This CDR3 is CASSIGTGKNNEQFF. The DNA for the CDR3 is TGTGCCAGCAGCATCGGGACAGGTAAAAACAATGAGCAGTTCTTC.

The CDR3 sequence: CASSLYPTTGTGDNEQFF. Here the CDR3 DNA reads TGTGCCAGCAGCTTGTATCCAACGACCGGGACAGGGGACAATGAGCAGTTCTTC. The V gene is TRBV5-5, the J gene TRBJ2-1, with 10 bases identical to TRBD1. With V trimmed by 1 base and J by 5 bases, 12 bases remained unmatched. CDR3 size: 18 residues. Germline V CDR1 and CDR2: SGHKS, YYEKEE (reference sequence).

The chain couples TRBV27 to TRBJ2-7; TRBD1 agrees at 11 bases. Trimming took 2 bases from V and 5 from J; bases not matched to a gene: 2. The CDR3 runs to 14 residues. CDR1 is MNHEY, CDR2 SMNVEV, per germline (reference sequence). This chain's CDR3 is CASSLGDRGNEQYF. CDR3 DNA sequence: TGTGCCAGCAGTTTAGGGGACAGGGGGAACGAGCAGTACTTC.

This chain uses TRBV2 with TRBJ2-5; D is possibly TRBD1 or TRBD2 (5 bases each). There are 13 residues in the CDR3. Germline V gives CDR1 SNHLY, CDR2 FYNNEI. The ends were cut back, 7 bases at V and 3 bases at J, with 12 bases in the middle. CDR3 in amino acids: CASIAGTEETQYF. CDR3 sequence (DNA): TGTGCCAGCATCGCCGGGACGGAAGAGACCCAGTACTTC.